The T cell receptor beta chain under discussion was sequenced for a study of blood T cell repertoires in COVID-19. Study in general: T cells, B-cell-depleted T cells, or PBMCs provided the cDNA or gDNA that served as material.

The CDR3 extends over 16 amino acids. V trimming: 5 bases; J trimming: 5 bases; junction bases outside the gene matches: 6. Germline V gene sequence: CDR1 KGHSH, CDR2 LQKENI. This table comes from immunoSEQ multiplex PCR, and its TCRdb copy is limited to in-frame clones, with some not included. Of about 250,000 clones listed, about 91% were seen once; the top ten hold roughly 1.4%. The J gene is TRBJ2-3, the V gene TRBV18; 14 nucleotides line up with TRBD2. The specimen was peripheral blood. This sequence originates from a man aged 80 or over with acute or convalescent COVID-19. The CDR3 nucleotides read TGTGCCAGCTCATGGCCGGGACTAGCGGGAGAAGATACGCAGTATTTT. It translates to CASSWPGLAGEDTQYF.